This T cell receptor beta chain was identified during a study of blood T cell repertoires in COVID-19. Study context: Nucleic acid was either cDNA or gDNA, and it came from T cells, B-cell-depleted T cells, or PBMCs.

CDR1 and CDR2 (germline): LGHNA, YNFKEQ. Trimming pared 1 base from V and 0 bases from J, leaving 10 bases between. The CDR3 runs 17 residues. Clones were read by immunoSEQ multiplex PCR, and TCRdb kept only the in-frame ones, dropping some. The sample holds about 290,000 clones, about nine tenths seen once. V is TRBV4-2 and J is TRBJ2-6; D gene uncertain. The source of this sequence is a middle-aged woman who had recovered from COVID-19. Sequencing input: PBMCs or T cells enriched from blood (not recorded which). The CDR3 sequence is CASSQALVRSGANVLTF. The CDR3 DNA follows: TGTGCCAGCAGCCAAGCTCTAGTGCGCTCTGGGGCCAACGTCCTGACTTTC.